The 16 T cell receptor beta chains reported below all come from one sample, sequenced in a study of T-cell memory formation after mild COVID-19. TCRdb re-called the 5' RACE reads with MiXCR, one entry per CDR3 protein. The repertoire holds hundreds of thousands of distinct CDR3 sequences, over 15% seen once, with approximately 21% in the top ten. The source material was PBMCs or a T cell subset sorted from them (not recorded which). These receptors were collected from a man aged 18 to 29 who had mild COVID-19 (a few samples of this study predate the infection). Cell type and time point are not known.

This clonotype has a handful of counts. The V call is TRBV5-1, the J call TRBJ1-1, with unresolved D. CDR3 length: 14 residues. V was shortened by 3 bases and J by 4 bases, with 13 bases between the two germline ends. Germline V gene lookup returns CDR1 SGHRS and CDR2 YFSETQ. The DNA of the CDR3 is TGCGCCAGCAGCTCAGAATCAGGATCCACTGAAGCTTTCTTT. It translates to CASSSESGSTEAFF.

V and J are TRBV11-2 and TRBJ1-6, with D possibly matching TRBD1 (5 bases). The V gene lost 1 base and the J gene lost 9 bases, with 13 bases spanning the gap. CDR1 is SGHAT, CDR2 FQNNGV, per germline. The CDR3 covers 15 residues. The CDR3 bases are TGTGCCAGCAGCTTAGTCCCGGGGGTGGGTTCACCCCTCCACTTT. Translation: CASSLVPGVGSPLHF. Full variable domain (rest looked up from reference TRBV11-2 and TRBJ1-6): EAGVAQSPRYKIIEKRQSVAFWCNPISGHATLYWYQQILGQGPKLLIQFQNNGVVDDSQLPKDRFSAERLKGVDSTLKIQPAKLEDSAVYLCASSLVPGVGSPLHFGNGTRLTVT.

This clonotype came up a few times. The chain employs TRBV4-2 and TRBJ2-4, with D possibly being TRBD1 (6 bases). There are 17 residues in the CDR3. Trimming removed 0 bases from V and 1 base from J, with 13 bases in between. The germline V gene encodes CDR1 LGHNA and CDR2 YNFKEQ. CDR3 nucleotide sequence: TGTGCCAGCAGCCAAGATGACAGGAGATGGGCCAAAAACATTCAGTACTTC. Translated, it gives CASSQDDRRWAKNIQYF.

This clonotype was seen a few times. J is TRBJ2-5 and V is TRBV11-2; D may match TRBD1 or TRBD2 (5 bases each). Trimming took off 8 bases at V and 1 base at J, with 5 bases between the two ends. The CDR3 sequence is 11 residues long. The germline CDR1 and CDR2 sequences are SGHAT and FQNNGV. The CDR3 DNA reads TGTGCCAGCGGGACCCAAGAGACCCAGTACTTC. It translates to CASGTQETQYF.

The genes are TRBV5-4 and TRBJ1-1; unclear D gene. Germline lookup yields CDR1 SGHNT and CDR2 YYREEE (reference sequence). The CDR3 extends over 15 amino acids. V shed 2 bases and J shed 3 bases, with 14 bases lying between them. Here the CDR3 reads CASSLFRGTDTEAFF. The CDR3 coding sequence is TGTGCCAGCAGCTTATTCCGGGGTACGGACACTGAAGCTTTCTTT.

In nucleotides, the CDR3 is TGTGCCAGCAGGCCGGGGGTTAACACTGAAGCTTTCTTT. Residues: CASRPGVNTEAFF. The gene calls are TRBV5-4 and TRBJ1-1, with D possibly being TRBD1 (5 bases). In germline, CDR1 is SGHNT, CDR2 YYREEE (reference sequence). This CDR3 comprises 13 residues. V was clipped by 5 bases and J by 2 bases, with 10 bases between them.

The chain recombines TRBV7-9 with TRBJ2-7, with D unresolved. Germline V lookup: CDR1 SEHNR, CDR2 FQNEAQ (reference sequence). V was pared by 5 bases and J by 5 bases, with 19 bases between. This CDR3 comprises 15 residues. CDR3 residues: CASSKDGLVVHEQYV. As DNA, the CDR3 is TGTGCCAGCAGCAAGGACGGGCTAGTGGTCCACGAGCAGTACGTC.

For this clonotype: One junction end does not reproduce the germline sequence, and a read error may be involved. This sequence joins TRBV6-5 and TRBJ2-3; weak D call: TRBD2 (5 bases). The germline V gene encodes CDR1 MNHEY and CDR2 SVGAGI. The CDR3 sequence is 16 residues long. The chain's CDR3 is CASSYSAGSSTDTQYF. In nucleotides, the CDR3 is TGTGCAAGCAGTTACTCGGCGGGTAGCAGCACAGATACGCAGTATTTT.

CDR3 sequence reads: CASSLNWASFRKSYTF. CDR3 coding DNA: TGTGCCAGCAGCTTGAATTGGGCAAGCTTCCGGAAAAGCTACACCTTC. The chain uses TRBV5-5 and TRBJ1-2; D not certain. V was trimmed by 1 base and J by 9 bases, leaving 22 bases between them. From germline, CDR1 is SGHKS and CDR2 YYEKEE (reference sequence). The CDR3 extends over 16 amino acids.

The V and J genes are TRBV5-4 and TRBJ2-7; a possible D gene is TRBD1 (6 bases). Germline values: CDR1 SGHNT, CDR2 YYREEE (reference sequence). Trimming cost V 4 bases and J 5 bases, with 16 bases left between them. The CDR3 consists of 14 residues. For the CDR3, the DNA is TGTGCCAGCAGCCCGAGGGACACCCGTGACGAGCAGTACTTC. Translation gives CASSPRDTRDEQYF. Full variable domain (remainder filled in from reference TRBV5-4 and TRBJ2-7): ETGVTQSPTHLIKTRGQQVTLRCSSQSGHNTVSWYQQALGQGPQFIFQYYREEENGRGNFPPRFSGLQFPNYSSELNVNALELDDSALYLCASSPRDTRDEQYFGPGTRLTVT.

CDR3 sequence: CASSVEGVASSYNEQFF. CDR3 sequence (DNA): TGTGCCAGCAGCGTAGAAGGCGTAGCGTCCTCATACAATGAGCAGTTCTTC. This rearrangement joins TRBV9 to TRBJ2-1, with a tentative D call TRBD2 (5 bases). V was shortened by 0 bases and J by 4 bases, with 17 bases between the two germline ends. The length of the CDR3 is 17 residues. Germline assignment: CDR1 SGDLS and CDR2 YYNGEE.

The CDR3 protein is CASSLHGGELFF. The CDR3 DNA reads TGTGCCAGCAGCCTCCACGGCGGGGAGCTGTTTTTT. The chain employs TRBV9 and TRBJ2-2; no clear D gene. The germline V and J ends were trimmed by 4 bases and 7 bases, with 8 bases remaining between them. Germline V gene data show CDR1 as SGDLS and CDR2 as YYNGEE. The CDR3 totals 12 residues.

This clonotype was observed once. The genes are TRBV12-3 or TRBV12-4 and TRBJ2-1, with 11 bases lining up with TRBD2. The CDR3 extends over 17 amino acids. Unmatched junction bases numbered 11, after V lost 5 bases and J lost 5 bases. The CDR3 DNA reads as TGTGCCAGCAGTACACGCAGACCGGGACTAGCGGACAATGAGCAGTTCTTC. Its translation is CASSTRRPGLADNEQFF.

The chain recombines TRBV11-3 with TRBJ2-2; D is perhaps TRBD1 (5 bases). The CDR3 is 13 amino acids. Trimming cost V 5 bases and J 2 bases, with 6 bases left between them. CDR1 and CDR2 from the germline V gene are SGHNT and YENEEA. As DNA, the CDR3 is TGTGCCAGCAGCGGACACAACACCGGGGAGCTGTTTTTT. Protein sequence: CASSGHNTGELFF.

The chain is built from TRBV11-2 and TRBJ2-7, with a possible D match to TRBD1 (6 bases). The ends were cut back, 4 bases at V and 2 bases at J, with 12 bases in the middle. Looked up from germline, CDR1 is SGHAT and CDR2 is FQNNGV. The CDR3 totals 14 residues. CDR3 protein: CASSSPDRTYEQYF. As DNA, the CDR3 is TGTGCCAGCAGCTCACCCGACAGGACCTACGAGCAGTACTTC.

This chain connects TRBV4-1 to TRBJ1-1, with D tentatively TRBD1 (6 bases). The CDR3 is 15 amino acids. V lost 0 bases, J lost 5 bases, and 13 bases lay in between. Germline V gene lookup returns CDR1 MGHRA and CDR2 YSYEKL. CDR3: CASSQEWGQETEAFF. The CDR3 nucleotides are TGCGCCAGCAGCCAAGAATGGGGGCAAGAGACTGAAGCTTTCTTT.